A selection of T cell receptor beta chains follows, all from one sample in a study of T cells after yellow fever vaccination. TCRdb recomputed calls from the 5' RACE reads with MiXCR, one row per CDR3 protein. The sample shows 110,000 to 150,000 distinct CDR3 sequences, approximately 6.6% of them seen only once. Sequencing used CD4+ T cells sorted from PBMCs, obtained 10 days after the yellow fever booster vaccination. These receptors came from a man younger than 40 who received the YFV17D yellow fever vaccine. The CDR3 runs from the conserved cysteine through the conserved F or W. Each record gives: V gene, CDR3 protein.

TRBV10-2 | CASSRQKGGYGYTF
TRBV28 | CASSPRGGNEQFF
TRBV7-2 | CASSLGPINEQFF
TRBV12-3/TRBV12-4 | CASSSDGIEQFF
TRBV6-5 | CASSYSMGAAQYNEQFF
TRBV30 | CAWSRGQDQPQHF
TRBV20-1 | CSARAPSGVAGGLSTGELFF
TRBV20-1 | CSAGTTGTSGNTDTQYF
TRBV6-2/TRBV6-3 | CASSNYGASNQPQHF
TRBV18 | CASSPHYEAFF
TRBV20-1 | CSARDLRVSANLVDEQIF